Included here is one T cell receptor beta chain sequence, with context. TCRdb's table, derived via immunoSEQ multiplex PCR, lists solely in-frame clones and lacks some. The sample consists of some 220,000 clones, about 85% of them appearing once. The data belong to a study of blood T cell repertoires in COVID-19. Study context: The analysed material was cDNA or gDNA that came from T cells, B-cell-depleted T cells, or PBMCs.

Trimming took off 2 bases at V and 6 bases at J, with 11 bases between the two ends. This CDR3 is 12 amino acids long. Germline CDR1 reads GTSNPN; CDR2 reads SVGIG (reference sequence). This chain links TRBV30 with TRBJ2-7, with a weak D call TRBD1 (7 bases). Material for sequencing was peripheral blood. This receptor was identified in a woman in her sixties or seventies who had recovered from COVID-19. CDR3 DNA: TGTGCCTGGAGTCTCCAGGGGGGCGAGCAGTACTTC. Its translation is CAWSLQGGEQYF.